These 31 T cell receptor beta chains originate from one sample sequenced in a study of T cells in Graves' hyperthyroidism and ophthalmopathy. RNA transcripts served as the template for amplifying TCR beta CDR3 regions. The HTBI set primed first-round TCR CDR3 RT-PCR. MiXCR, run by TCRdb on the multiplex PCR reads, gives a single entry per CDR3 protein. Of 490,000 or so distinct CDR3 sequences listed, approximately 23% were seen once; the top ten hold less than 65%. Sequences were obtained from blood. The source is a woman aged 70-85 years with Graves' ophthalmopathy.

The chain has TRBV5-1 and TRBJ2-3, with 9 bases lining up with TRBD1. Germline V gene lookup returns CDR1 SGHRS and CDR2 YFSETQ. This CDR3 is built from 15 residues. The V gene end was trimmed by 1 base and the J gene end by 4 bases; junction bases not matched to a gene: 4. CDR3 protein: CASSLWTGDADTQYF. The DNA of the CDR3 is TGCGCCAGCAGCTTGTGGACAGGGGATGCAGATACGCAGTATTTT.

The table lists this clonotype with a count of one. The V gene is TRBV3-1, the J gene TRBJ1-4; D is perhaps TRBD1 (5 bases). Germline V CDR1 and CDR2: LGHDT, YNNKEL (reference sequence). The CDR3 extends over 15 amino acids. V lost 1 base to trimming and J lost 6 bases, with 12 bases between them. CDR3 protein: CASSQAGTEDEKLFF. The CDR3 region has the DNA TGTGCCAGCAGCCAAGCCGGGACCGAAGATGAAAAACTGTTTTTT.

The rearrangement uses TRBV20-1 and TRBJ1-5; TRBD1 agrees at 7 bases. J lost 4 bases, V lost 3 bases, and 6 bases had no gene match. Germline V CDR1 and CDR2: DFQATT, SNEGSKA (reference sequence). This CDR3 is built from 14 residues. The CDR3 here is CSASPGGENQPQHF. The CDR3 DNA reads TGCAGTGCTAGCCCAGGGGGAGAGAATCAGCCCCAGCATTTT.

With regard to this clonotype: A read error may explain this, as a much larger clone is one base away. The chain couples TRBV28 to TRBJ1-2; TRBD1 agrees at 11 bases. The junction had 11 bases not matched to a gene; V was cut back by 4 bases and J by 4 bases. This CDR3 region has 17 residues. Germline-derived CDR1 and CDR2 are MDHEN and SYDVKM. Here the CDR3 reads CASSSPRGDRGIYGYTF. In DNA, the CDR3 is TGTGCCAGCAGTTCCCCCCGAGGGGACAGGGGGATCTATGGCTACACCTTC.

This clonotype was observed a few times. The chain joins TRBV7-2 to TRBJ1-3; TRBD1 is a possible D gene (5 bases). Looked up from germline, CDR1 is SGHTA and CDR2 is FQGNSA. Trimming took 11 bases from V and 0 from J, leaving 17 bases between them. The length of the CDR3 is 15 residues. CDR3 residues: CASRGGSSSGNTIYF. DNA of the CDR3: TGTGCCTCACGGGGGGGGTCCTCCTCTGGAAACACCATATATTTT.

V gene TRBV6-1 combines with J gene TRBJ1-6; 7 bases match TRBD1. The CDR3 has 13 residues. J gave up 10 bases and V 6 bases, and 6 bases lay outside the gene matches. The germline CDR1 and CDR2 sequences are MNHNS and SASEGT. CDR3 protein: CASSHRGGSPLHF. The CDR3 DNA follows: TGTGCCAGCAGCCACAGGGGAGGATCACCCCTCCACTTT.

Only a few counts were recorded for this clonotype. This chain uses TRBV6-1 with TRBJ1-2, with D tentatively TRBD1 (6 bases). This CDR3 is built from 13 residues. The germline V gene encodes CDR1 MNHNS and CDR2 SASEGT. V was cut by 6 bases and J by 4 bases, with 12 bases left in between. In DNA form, the CDR3 reads TGTGCCAGCAGCAAACAGGGCCTCTATGGCTACACCTTC. It encodes CASSKQGLYGYTF.

V usage is TRBV14 and J usage is TRBJ2-7; possible D gene TRBD2, 6 bases. The germline V gene has CDR1 SGHDN and CDR2 FVKESK. V was clipped by 5 bases and J by 1 base, with 18 bases between them. CDR3 size: 16 residues. The DNA of the CDR3 is TGTGCCAGCAGCATAGTCCGCGGACTACAATCCTACGAGCAGTACTTC. Residues: CASSIVRGLQSYEQYF.

This clonotype was seen a few times. This chain links TRBV27 with TRBJ2-2; the match to TRBD1 covers 7 bases. V shed 0 bases, J shed 4 bases, and the junction held 5 bases outside the gene matches. Per the germline V gene, CDR1 is MNHEY and CDR2 is SMNVEV (reference sequence). The CDR3 is 16 amino acids. CDR3 nucleotide sequence: TGTGCCAGCAGTTTATCGTCCAGGGGGATCACCGGGGAGCTGTTTTTT. This codes for CASSLSSRGITGELFF.

This clonotype appeared many times. The chain carries TRBV24-1 and TRBJ2-7; TRBD2 agrees at 7 bases. Trimming at V came to 12 bases and at J to 4 bases, leaving 8 bases not matched to a gene. Germline loops: CDR1 KGHDR, CDR2 SFDVKD. The CDR3 covers 12 residues. The CDR3 DNA follows: TGTGCCGCCGGGGGACTATCGTACGAGCAGTACTTC. Translating gives CAAGGLSYEQYF.

V gene TRBV10-3 combines with J gene TRBJ2-3, with D maybe TRBD1 (5 bases). The length of the CDR3 is 14 residues. Trimming shortened V by 4 bases and J by 3 bases, and 11 bases separated the two germline ends. Germline-derived CDR1 and CDR2 are ENHRY and SYGVKD. This CDR3 reads CAISASTGTDTQYF. Written as DNA, the CDR3 is TGTGCCATCAGTGCCTCCACAGGTACAGATACGCAGTATTTT.

V is TRBV9 and J is TRBJ1-1, with D possibly being TRBD1 (5 bases). From germline, CDR1 is SGDLS and CDR2 YYNGEE. The germline V and J ends were trimmed by 4 bases and 3 bases, with 13 bases remaining between them. The CDR3 covers 14 residues. CDR3 bases: TGTGCCAGCAGCCTGACAGTTTTGGACACTGAAGCTTTCTTT. As protein: CASSLTVLDTEAFF.

This chain joins TRBV7-9 and TRBJ2-7; 7 bases are a match to TRBD2. This CDR3 contains 13 residues. CDR1 and CDR2 (germline): SEHNR, FQNEAQ (reference sequence). The J segment lost 3 bases and the V segment lost 5 bases, leaving 4 bases of the junction unmatched. CDR3 in DNA: TGTGCCAGCAGCCCTAGCGGTAACTACGAGCAGTACTTC. Translating it yields CASSPSGNYEQYF.

This clonotype was observed at least ten times. V is TRBV11-1 and J is TRBJ2-5; 8 nucleotides align to TRBD1. With V trimmed by 5 bases and J by 5 bases, 10 bases remained unmatched. Looked up from germline, CDR1 is SGHAT and CDR2 is FQDESV (reference sequence). CDR3 size: 15 residues. The CDR3 sequence: CASSPGQASWETQYF. The DNA of the CDR3 is TGTGCCAGCAGCCCGGGACAGGCATCATGGGAGACCCAGTACTTC.

The chain uses TRBV28 and TRBJ1-1; perhaps TRBD1 as D (5 bases). This CDR3 has 12 amino acids. CDR1 and CDR2 from the germline V gene are MDHEN and SYDVKM. The ends were cut back, 6 bases at V and 4 bases at J, with 9 bases in the middle. The CDR3, as DNA: TGTGCCAGCAGGGGACGCGTCACTGAAGCTTTCTTT. It encodes CASRGRVTEAFF.

This clonotype has a count of ten or more. The chain uses TRBV7-2 and TRBJ1-1, with no clear D. The CDR3 has 14 residues. The V end lost 5 bases, the J end lost 0 bases, and 10 bases lay between the germline ends. Germline V gene sequence: CDR1 SGHTA, CDR2 FQGNSA. CDR3 in amino acids: CASSLRTVNTEAFF. CDR3 coding DNA: TGTGCCAGCAGCCTCAGGACGGTGAACACTGAAGCTTTCTTT.

This chain joins TRBV20-1 and TRBJ2-1; 13 nucleotides align to TRBD2. There are 14 residues in the CDR3. Germline trimming cut 6 bases from V and 4 bases from J; bases unmatched to any gene: 3. Germline V gene data show CDR1 as DFQATT and CDR2 as SNEGSKA (reference sequence). CDR3 sequence: CSARTSGGYNEQFF. The CDR3 nucleotides read TGCAGTGCCCGGACTAGCGGGGGTTACAATGAGCAGTTCTTC.

Many counts were recorded for this clonotype. CDR3 protein: CASSEAYYEQYF. CDR3 coding DNA: TGTGCCAGCAGTGAGGCGTACTACGAGCAGTACTTC. The chain employs TRBV6-1 and TRBJ2-7, with D uncertain. V was trimmed by 3 bases and J by 3 bases, leaving 6 bases between them. This CDR3 has 12 amino acids. The V gene's germline CDR1 is MNHNS and CDR2 SASEGT.

This clonotype was observed at least ten times. The CDR3 sequence is CASSLLARASGLVYEQYF. The CDR3 nucleotides read TGTGCCAGCAGTTTATTGGCCAGGGCTTCTGGGCTCGTCTACGAGCAGTACTTC. The rearrangement joins TRBV27 to TRBJ2-7, with D perhaps TRBD1 (5 bases). V lost 1 base, J lost 3 bases, and 22 bases lay in between. In germline, CDR1 is MNHEY, CDR2 SMNVEV (reference sequence). The CDR3 covers 18 residues.

This clonotype occurred a few times. V gene TRBV4-2 combines with J gene TRBJ2-5, with D perhaps being TRBD1 or TRBD2 (6 bases each). The CDR3 is 16 amino acids. The V gene lost 0 bases and the J gene lost 7 bases, with 18 bases spanning the gap. Germline assignment: CDR1 LGHNA and CDR2 YNFKEQ. This chain's CDR3 is CASSQEGAGQGGTQYF. Written as DNA, the CDR3 is TGTGCCAGCAGCCAAGAGGGAGCGGGCCAAGGGGGGACCCAGTACTTC.

At least ten counts were recorded for this clonotype. The genes are TRBV2 and TRBJ2-1, with D possibly being TRBD1 (6 bases). The length of the CDR3 is 13 residues. V lost 4 bases, J lost 12 bases, and 16 bases lay in between. Germline V gives CDR1 SNHLY, CDR2 FYNNEI. CDR3: CASSVGDKAWQFF. CDR3 nucleotide sequence: TGTGCCAGCAGTGTCGGGGACAAGGCGTGGCAGTTCTTC.

This clonotype turned up a few times. The V call is TRBV30, the J call TRBJ1-1; weak D call: TRBD1 (5 bases). The length of the CDR3 is 11 residues. V was clipped by 4 bases and J by 11 bases, with 14 bases between them. CDR1 and CDR2 from the germline V gene are GTSNPN and SVGIG (reference sequence). CDR3 DNA sequence: TGTGCCTGGACCACGGGAGGGGCCGCTTTCTTT. Protein product: CAWTTGGAAFF.

The gene calls are TRBV20-1 and TRBJ1-3; 12 positions match TRBD1. The CDR3 extends over 18 amino acids. V shed 4 bases and J 0 bases; nucleotides not matched to a gene: 10. CDR1 DFQATT and CDR2 SNEGSKA come from the germline V gene (reference sequence). The CDR3 DNA sequence: TGCAGTGCTAACCGGGACAGGGGGCTTACTGACTCTGGAAACACCATATATTTT. As protein: CSANRDRGLTDSGNTIYF.

The chain combines TRBV12-3 or TRBV12-4 with TRBJ2-7; the D gene is possibly TRBD2 (6 bases). The CDR3 extends over 16 amino acids. Trimming removed 5 bases at V and 4 bases at J, with 21 bases between. For the CDR3, the DNA is TGTGCCAGCAGTGCCTGGACCGGGCGGGAAGGATACGAGCAGTACTTC. Its translation: CASSAWTGREGYEQYF.

The chain combines TRBV18 with TRBJ2-2; D is tentatively TRBD1 or TRBD2 (5 bases each). The CDR3 sequence is 15 residues long. V was clipped by 2 bases and J by 5 bases, with 12 bases between them. CDR1 and CDR2 from the germline V gene are KGHSH and LQKENI. CDR3 DNA: TGTGCCAGCTCACCAACCGGGACCACAACCGGGGAGCTGTTTTTT. It yields the protein CASSPTGTTTGELFF.

V gene TRBV6-5 combines with J gene TRBJ2-3; 9 nucleotides line up with TRBD2. CDR3 length: 16 residues. From germline, CDR1 is MNHEY and CDR2 SVGAGI. V lost 0 bases, J lost 6 bases, and 7 bases stayed unmatched. The CDR3 DNA is TGTGCCAGCAGTTACTCGGGTAGCGGGAGAGGGGATACGCAGTATTTT. It is translated as CASSYSGSGRGDTQYF.

This clonotype was observed many times. The V call is TRBV2, the J call TRBJ2-1; 11 bases map to TRBD2. The CDR3 extends over 21 amino acids. Unmatched junction bases numbered 20, after V lost 5 bases and J lost 2 bases. The germline V gene has CDR1 SNHLY and CDR2 FYNNEI. DNA for the CDR3: TGTGCCAGCAGTTACCCACAGGGGTTAGCTGGGACTAGCGGAGCCTACAATGAGCAGTTCTTC. Protein sequence: CASSYPQGLAGTSGAYNEQFF.

This clonotype appeared a few times. The V call is TRBV14, the J call TRBJ2-2; no definite D call. Trimming took off 4 bases at V and 1 base at J, with 10 bases between the two ends. Germline V CDR1 and CDR2: SGHDN, FVKESK. CDR3 length equals 15 residues. For the CDR3, the DNA is TGTGCCAGCAGCCGGCTTCCTCTGAACACCGGGGAGCTGTTTTTT. Amino acid sequence: CASSRLPLNTGELFF.

Comment on this clonotype: A much larger clone lies one base from this, so it may be a read error. The rearrangement links TRBV3-1 to TRBJ2-7; D might be TRBD1 or TRBD2, each matching 6 bases. The CDR3 has 17 amino acids. Germline V CDR1 and CDR2: LGHDT, YNNKEL (reference sequence). The CDR3 region has the DNA TGTGCCAGCAGCCAAGACTGGGGGGCTTCGAGCTCCTACGAGCAGCACTTC. Protein: CASSQDWGASSSYEQHF.

This clonotype was seen many times. The chain uses TRBV18 and TRBJ1-1; D may be TRBD1 (5 bases). The germline V and J ends were trimmed by 5 bases and 1 base, with 8 bases remaining between them. The germline CDR1 and CDR2 sequences are KGHSH and LQKENI. The CDR3 has 13 residues. CDR3 nucleotide sequence: TGTGCCAGCTCAACAACAGGGAACACTGAAGCTTTCTTT. This gives the protein CASSTTGNTEAFF. Full variable domain (remainder filled in from reference TRBV18 and TRBJ1-1): NAGVMQNPRHLVRRRGQEARLRCSPMKGHSHVYWYRQLPEEGLKFMVYLQKENIIDESGMPKERFSAEFPKEGPSILRIQQVVRGDSAAYFCASSTTGNTEAFFGQGTRLTVV.

Details on this clonotype: At one end the junction does not follow the germline gene, possibly because of a read error. This sequence joins TRBV28 and TRBJ1-5; D gene uncertain. CDR1 and CDR2 (germline): MDHEN, SYDVKM. CDR3 length equals 15 residues. The CDR3 region is CAGSSGTNFNQPQHF. Here the CDR3 DNA reads TGTGCCGGCAGCTCGGGAACTAATTTCAATCAGCCCCAGCATTTT.